This TCR beta chain was captured by sequencing in a study of blood T cell repertoires in COVID-19. Study-wide context: Spain, Italy and the United States supplied samples that represented acute and convalescent COVID-19.

Profiling relied on immunoSEQ multiplex PCR, and the TCRdb table lists in-frame clones only, not all of them. The sample includes a few hundred thousand clones, approximately 88% of them seen just once. The CDR3 has 15 amino acids. Germline trimming cut 8 bases from V and 7 bases from J; bases unmatched to any gene: 10. Germline V gene data show CDR1 as SNHLY and CDR2 as FYNNEI. Sequencing used peripheral blood. This TCR came from a man aged 45-65 years with acute or convalescent COVID-19. The chain employs TRBV2 and TRBJ1-6; TRBD1 aligns across 8 bases. CDR3: CASEKDRVRNSPLHF. In DNA, the CDR3 is TGTGCCAGCGAGAAGGACAGGGTTCGAAATTCACCCCTCCACTTT.